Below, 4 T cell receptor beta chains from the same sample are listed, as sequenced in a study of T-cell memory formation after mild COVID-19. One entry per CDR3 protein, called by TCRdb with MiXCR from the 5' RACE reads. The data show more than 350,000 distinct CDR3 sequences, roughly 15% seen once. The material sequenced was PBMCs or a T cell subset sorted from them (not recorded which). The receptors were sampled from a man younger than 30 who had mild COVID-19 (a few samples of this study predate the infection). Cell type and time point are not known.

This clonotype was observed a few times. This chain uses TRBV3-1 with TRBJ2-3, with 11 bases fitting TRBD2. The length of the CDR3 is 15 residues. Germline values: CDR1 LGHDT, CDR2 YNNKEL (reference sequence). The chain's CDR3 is CAAGASGGSTDTQYF. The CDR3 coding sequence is TGTGCAGCCGGAGCTAGCGGGGGGAGCACAGATACGCAGTATTTT.

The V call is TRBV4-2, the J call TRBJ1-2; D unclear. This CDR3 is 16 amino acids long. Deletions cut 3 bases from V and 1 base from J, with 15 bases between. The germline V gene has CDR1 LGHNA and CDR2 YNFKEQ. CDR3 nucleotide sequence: TGTGCCAGCAGCCAGAAGCTAGAATGGGGTAACTATGGCTACACCTTC. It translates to CASSQKLEWGNYGYTF.

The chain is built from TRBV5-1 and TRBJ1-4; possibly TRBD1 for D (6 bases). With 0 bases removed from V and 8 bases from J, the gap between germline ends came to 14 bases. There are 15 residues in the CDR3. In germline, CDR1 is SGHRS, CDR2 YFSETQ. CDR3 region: CASSLVGQRAEKLFF. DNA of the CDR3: TGCGCCAGCAGCTTGGTCGGACAGAGGGCAGAAAAACTGTTTTTT.

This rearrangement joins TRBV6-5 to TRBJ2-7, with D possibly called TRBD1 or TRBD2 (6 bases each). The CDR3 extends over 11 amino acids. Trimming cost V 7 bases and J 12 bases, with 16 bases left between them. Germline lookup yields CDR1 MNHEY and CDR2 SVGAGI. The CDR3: CASTNGGGWYF. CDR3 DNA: TGTGCCAGCACCAACGGGGGCGGGTGGTACTTC.